The present T cell receptor beta chain was sequenced within a study of T-cell reconstitution after alpha-beta-depleted transplantation in children. Whole-study results and caveats: Expanded graft clones, several hundred of them, were reportedly the source of alpha-beta T cells about two months after transplant. T-cell counts and diversity were attributed mostly to newly produced T cells one year after transplant. TCRbeta diversity was high at day 60 in some patients (a result of surviving recipient T cells and thymic progenitors).

Unique molecular identifiers tagged the TCRbeta library. TCRdb re-called the PCR reads through MiXCR, storing one row per CDR3 protein. The sample lists more than 400,000 distinct CDR3 sequences; around 10% were seen once. Points on this clonotype: Its antigen is currently unknown.

The sample consisted of PBMCs, mostly from graft donor cells, taken 180 days after TCRalphabeta/CD19-depleted stem cell transplant. The TCR sequence derives from a female patient aged 2-9 years who had a stem cell transplant for aplastic anemia, so the T cells may come from the graft donor.

CDR3 nucleotide sequence: TGTGCCAGCAGCAGTGTGTGGGGCTACACCTTC. Its protein product is CASSSVWGYTF. The chain carries TRBV14 and TRBJ1-2; no firm D call. The CDR3 consists of 11 residues. With 5 bases removed from V and 8 bases from J, the gap between germline ends came to 9 bases. Germline-derived CDR1 and CDR2 are SGHDN and FVKESK.